Shown below are 21 T cell receptor beta chains from a single sample sequenced in a study of T cell responses to AZD1222 COVID-19 vaccine. The method was immunoSEQ multiplex PCR; TCRdb's version includes in-frame clones alone and lacks a portion of them. The sample lists approximately 150,000 clones, 87% seen once, with about 3% in the top ten. The starting material was peripheral blood, obtained on day 0 of AZD1222 vaccination. The receptor set was obtained from an adult in good health.

The gene calls are TRBV5-5 and TRBJ2-3; the D is unclear. The germline V and J ends were trimmed by 1 base and 0 bases, with 12 bases remaining between them. The CDR3 consists of 16 residues. Germline CDR1 and CDR2: SGHKS and YYEKEE (reference sequence). DNA for the CDR3: TGTGCCAGCAGCTTGTTTGGTAGTGCTAGCACAGATACGCAGTATTTT. Translated: CASSLFGSASTDTQYF.

The V call is TRBV19, the J call TRBJ1-1, with D unresolved. The length of the CDR3 is 11 residues. V gave up 6 bases and J gave up 7 bases, with 9 bases separating them. Germline V CDR1 and CDR2: LNHDA, SQIVND (reference sequence). The CDR3 spells CASRSYSEAFF. CDR3 in DNA: TGTGCCAGTAGATCCTACAGTGAAGCTTTCTTT.

CDR3 protein: CAWSGSRTGGEKLFF. CDR3 sequence (DNA): TGTGCCTGGAGTGGTAGCCGGACGGGAGGGGAAAAACTGTTTTTT. The chain recombines TRBV30 with TRBJ1-4, with D unclear. Germline V gives CDR1 GTSNPN, CDR2 SVGIG (reference sequence). The CDR3 is 15 residues long. Trimming took off 1 base at V and 8 bases at J, with 17 bases between the two ends.

The chain combines TRBV2 with TRBJ2-7; TRBD1 matches at 9 bases. This CDR3 is 15 amino acids long. Per germline, CDR1 SNHLY and CDR2 FYNNEI. Trimming cost V 1 base and J 6 bases; bases outside gene matches: 7. In DNA, the CDR3 is TGTGCCAGCAGTGAAGTTCGGGACAGGGTTACCGAGCAGTACTTC. As protein: CASSEVRDRVTEQYF.

The V call is TRBV5-3, the J call TRBJ2-7, with 9 positions matching TRBD2. TRBV5-3 qualifies as an ORF whose function is uncertain. Trimming cost V 1 base and J 0 bases; bases outside gene matches: 8. The CDR3 contains 17 residues. CDR3 amino acids: CARSLSMTSGPSYEQYF. CDR3 DNA: TGTGCCAGAAGCTTGTCCATGACTAGCGGACCCTCCTACGAGCAGTACTTC.

The chain carries TRBV9 and TRBJ2-1; TRBD2 matches 15 bases. V was clipped by 3 bases and J by 2 bases; unmatched bases: 9. This CDR3 comprises 19 residues. Per the germline V gene, CDR1 is SGDLS and CDR2 is YYNGEE. The CDR3 DNA sequence: TGTGCCAGCAGCGCACACGGGACTAGCGGGAGGAGGGCCTACAATGAGCAGTTCTTC. It codes for CASSAHGTSGRRAYNEQFF.

The gene calls are TRBV30 and TRBJ1-5; possible D gene TRBD1, 6 bases. Per germline, CDR1 GTSNPN and CDR2 SVGIG (reference sequence). CDR3 length equals 15 residues. Trimming took off 2 bases at V and 6 bases at J, with 17 bases between the two ends. The CDR3 DNA reads as TGTGCCTGGAGTACCCCTGGGGGCCAACGTCAGCCCCAGCATTTT. This sequence encodes CAWSTPGGQRQPQHF.

This sequence joins TRBV7-2 and TRBJ2-2, with unresolved D. The length of the CDR3 is 14 residues. V lost 5 bases and J 8 bases, leaving 15 bases between the germline ends. Germline V gene lookup returns CDR1 SGHTA and CDR2 FQGNSA. The CDR3 DNA sequence: TGTGCCAGCAGCCCCTATAGCTTGGTAGGGGAGCTGTTTTTT. This sequence encodes CASSPYSLVGELFF.

In its sample, this clone was seen once. The chain is built from TRBV7-8 and TRBJ1-1; D perhaps matches TRBD1 (6 bases). The CDR3 length is 16 residues. V dropped 3 bases and J dropped 1 base, with 15 bases sitting between them. The V gene's germline CDR1 is SGHVS and CDR2 FQNEAQ. CDR3 coding DNA: TGTGCCAGCAGCTTGAACCCGGGACAACAGAACACTGAAGCTTTCTTT. This translates into CASSLNPGQQNTEAFF.

Comment on this clone: Other DNA sequences in this sample translate to the same CDR3. This chain uses TRBV30 with TRBJ1-5; D remains ambiguous. Trimming left V 2 bases short and J 1 base short, with 6 bases between. This CDR3 has 13 amino acids. The V gene's germline CDR1 is GTSNPN and CDR2 SVGIG (reference sequence). This CDR3 reads CAWSSDSNQPQHF. The CDR3 DNA sequence: TGTGCCTGGAGTTCTGACAGCAATCAGCCCCAGCATTTT.

The rearrangement uses TRBV6-1 and TRBJ2-7; TRBD1 aligns across 12 bases. V lost 2 bases, J lost 6 bases, and 5 bases stayed unmatched. CDR3 length equals 15 residues. CDR1 is MNHNS, CDR2 SASEGT, per germline. In DNA, the CDR3 is TGTGCCAGCAGTGAATTGGGGACAGGGGGCCTCGAGCAGTACTTC. This sequence encodes CASSELGTGGLEQYF.

This clone occurred once. The chain employs TRBV6-5 and TRBJ2-7; D is possibly TRBD1 (6 bases). Germline CDR1 is MNHEY and CDR2 is SVGAGI. V was trimmed by 6 bases and J by 4 bases, leaving 19 bases between them. CDR3 length equals 15 residues. CDR3 DNA sequence: TGTGCCAGCAGCAGGGGTGATGCGGGTGCGTACGAGCAGTACTTC. Amino acids: CASSRGDAGAYEQYF.

The J gene is TRBJ2-7, the V gene TRBV7-9; 7 nucleotides line up with TRBD2. This CDR3 comprises 14 residues. Germline V gene lookup returns CDR1 SEHNR and CDR2 FQNEAQ (reference sequence). V shed 3 bases and J 7 bases; nucleotides not matched to a gene: 9. This CDR3 is CASSFGRAPNEQYF. In DNA form, the CDR3 reads TGTGCCAGCAGCTTTGGGAGGGCCCCCAATGAGCAGTACTTC.

The V gene is TRBV19, the J gene TRBJ2-1, with 9 bases aligning to TRBD1. The germline gives CDR1 LNHDA, CDR2 SQIVND (reference sequence). The CDR3 consists of 15 residues. V was clipped by 5 bases and J by 2 bases; unmatched bases: 4. CDR3 loop: CASSLTGGAYNEQFF. The CDR3 DNA is TGTGCCAGTAGTCTAACAGGGGGCGCCTACAATGAGCAGTTCTTC.

The rearrangement joins TRBV5-1 to TRBJ1-1; TRBD1 aligns across 7 bases. Looked up from germline, CDR1 is SGHRS and CDR2 is YFSETQ. The junction had 2 bases not matched to a gene; V was cut back by 0 bases and J by 0 bases. The CDR3 consists of 15 residues. CDR3 DNA sequence: TGCGCCAGCAGCTTGGAGACAGGGTTGAACACTGAAGCTTTCTTT. Encoded protein: CASSLETGLNTEAFF.

The CDR3 DNA sequence: TGTGCCAGCAGGGGACTAGATCGGCCCGGGGAGCTGTTTTTT. Translation gives CASRGLDRPGELFF. The chain uses TRBV6-5 and TRBJ2-2, with TRBD2 matching 8 bases. Germline CDR1 is MNHEY and CDR2 is SVGAGI. The CDR3 extends over 14 amino acids. J lost 6 bases, V lost 6 bases, and 6 bases had no gene match.

The chain employs TRBV19 and TRBJ1-1, with no clear D. The V gene lost 8 bases and the J gene lost 7 bases, with 14 bases spanning the gap. Germline loops: CDR1 LNHDA, CDR2 SQIVND (reference sequence). CDR3 length equals 12 residues. The CDR3 DNA reads TGTGCCAGTGGACGGTGGCTTGTTGAAGCTTTCTTT. Translation: CASGRWLVEAFF.

The V and J genes are TRBV15 and TRBJ2-1; TRBD2 agrees at 11 bases. Germline V CDR1 and CDR2: LNHNV, YYDKDF (reference sequence). With V trimmed by 5 bases and J by 8 bases, 11 bases remained unmatched. This CDR3 region has 16 residues. CDR3 sequence reads: CATSVRTSGQGDEQFF. The CDR3 nucleotides read TGTGCCACCAGCGTTAGGACTAGCGGGCAGGGGGATGAGCAGTTCTTC.

This chain connects TRBV7-3 to TRBJ2-2; D is unclear. The V and J ends lost 4 bases and 1 base respectively, with 16 bases between them. CDR1 is SGHTA, CDR2 FQGTGA, per germline. The CDR3 has 17 amino acids. CDR3: CASSSQPRALNTGELFF. CDR3 DNA: TGTGCCAGCAGCTCGCAACCTCGAGCCCTGAACACCGGGGAGCTGTTTTTT.

The chain uses TRBV7-2 and TRBJ1-5; TRBD1 matches at 9 bases. V shed 3 bases and J 4 bases; nucleotides not matched to a gene: 7. The CDR3 contains 16 residues. Germline loops: CDR1 SGHTA, CDR2 FQGNSA. The CDR3 bases are TGTGCCAGCAGCTTTCAAGGACAGGGGATGAATCAGCCCCAGCATTTT. Translating gives CASSFQGQGMNQPQHF.

The V and J genes are TRBV14 and TRBJ2-3; 10 bases agree with TRBD2. V shed 8 bases and J 1 base; nucleotides not matched to a gene: 0. The CDR3 runs to 13 residues. The V gene's germline CDR1 is SGHDN and CDR2 FVKESK. The CDR3 nucleotides read TGTGCCAGCGGACTAGCGGGCACAGATACGCAGTATTTT. Its translation: CASGLAGTDTQYF.